The clone carrying this T cell receptor (beta chain) was seen just once. The sample belongs to a study of type 1 and type 2 diabetes patients. Across the whole study: Donors were type 1 diabetes, type 2 diabetes, or nondiabetic controls.

Amplification started from genomic DNA. Multiplex PCR with 30 forward and 13 reverse primers amplified the TCR beta CDR3. MiXCR was run by TCRdb on the multiplex PCR reads, yielding one entry per CDR3 protein. Of fewer than 300,000 distinct CDR3 sequences in the sample, roughly 50% were seen once. Trimming took off 5 bases at V and 2 bases at J, with 15 bases between the two ends. Germline V lookup: CDR1 MDHEN, CDR2 SYDVKM. The CDR3 contains 15 residues. The sequence derives from a man aged 18 to 29 with type 2 diabetes. Sequencing input: peripheral blood mononuclear cells (PBMCs). The genes are TRBV28 and TRBJ1-2; the D gene is possibly TRBD1 (6 bases). CDR3 bases: TGTGCCAGCAGTACGCGGACAGCCCCAAACTATGGCTACACCTTC. Its translation is CASSTRTAPNYGYTF.